The 5 T cell receptor beta chains below all came from one sample that was sequenced in a study of a mutant IDH1 vaccine in newly diagnosed glioma. Sequencing was performed with immunoSEQ multiplex PCR; in TCRdb, only in-frame clones are kept and a portion is missing. The table has around 15,000 clones, 80% to 90% seen once. Time point specified: baseline, week 1 (first vaccination visit). Treatment defined: pre-vaccination baseline after standard-of-care therapy. This sample comprised PBMCs, obtained from a glioma patient treated with radiotherapy, temozolomide or both. These receptors originate from a woman between 35 and 50 years old with glioma. Some clones in this sample may be carry-over from other donors' samples.

The rearrangement joins TRBV6-1 to TRBJ1-2; D is unclear. The germline CDR1 and CDR2 sequences are MNHNS and SASEGT. Trimming pared 10 bases from V and 0 bases from J, leaving 15 bases between. This CDR3 is 14 amino acids long. CDR3 sequence (DNA): TGTGCCATTCCGAAGCAATGGGCTAACTATGGCTACACCTTC. Amino acid sequence: CAIPKQWANYGYTF.

The V call is TRBV5-1, the J call TRBJ2-1; D gene unclear. Trimming pared 5 bases from V and 0 bases from J, leaving 12 bases between. Germline lookup yields CDR1 SGHRS and CDR2 YFSETQ. This CDR3 has 15 amino acids. DNA of the CDR3: TGCGCCAGCAGGGTCGCTCTGAGCTCCTACAATGAGCAGTTCTTC. Protein: CASRVALSSYNEQFF.

The rearrangement joins TRBV7-2 to TRBJ1-5, with a weak D call TRBD1 (5 bases). The CDR3 length is 14 residues. In germline, CDR1 is SGHTA, CDR2 FQGNSA. The ends were cut back, 3 bases at V and 7 bases at J, with 13 bases in the middle. The CDR3 here is CASSLGGSGQPQHF. As DNA, the CDR3 is TGTGCCAGCAGCTTGGGGGGGTCAGGGCAGCCCCAGCATTTT.

CDR3 loop: CASSMEFHQPQHF. CDR3 bases: TGTGCCAGCAGTATGGAGTTCCACCAGCCCCAGCATTTT. This chain joins TRBV6-5 and TRBJ1-5, with D unclear. Germline-derived CDR1 and CDR2 are MNHEY and SVGAGI. The CDR3 runs 13 residues. Trimming removed 5 bases at V and 7 bases at J, with 12 bases between.

The J gene is TRBJ1-2, the V gene TRBV19; possibly TRBD1 for D (6 bases). The germline gives CDR1 LNHDA, CDR2 SQIVND (reference sequence). With 8 bases removed from V and 0 bases from J, the gap between germline ends came to 19 bases. The CDR3 sequence is 16 residues long. CDR3 amino acids: CASYQDSYGTNYGYTF. Here the CDR3 DNA reads TGTGCCAGTTACCAGGACAGCTACGGAACTAACTATGGCTACACCTTC.